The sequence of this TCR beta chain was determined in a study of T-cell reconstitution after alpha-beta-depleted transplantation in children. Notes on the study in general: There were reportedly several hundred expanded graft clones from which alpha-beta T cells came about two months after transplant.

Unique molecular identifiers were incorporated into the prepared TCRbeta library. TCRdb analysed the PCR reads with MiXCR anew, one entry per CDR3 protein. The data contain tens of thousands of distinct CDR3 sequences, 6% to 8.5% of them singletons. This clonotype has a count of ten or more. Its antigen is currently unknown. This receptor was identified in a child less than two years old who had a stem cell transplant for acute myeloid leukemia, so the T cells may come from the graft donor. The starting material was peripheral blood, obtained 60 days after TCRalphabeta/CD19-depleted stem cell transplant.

The chain's CDR3 is CASSKHPGTREANVLTF. CDR3 nucleotide sequence: TGTGCCAGCAGCAAACATCCGGGGACTCGAGAGGCCAACGTCCTGACTTTC. The chain employs TRBV5-5 and TRBJ2-6, with D possibly being TRBD2 (6 bases). The ends were cut back, 4 bases at V and 6 bases at J, with 20 bases in the middle. Germline CDR1 SGHKS, CDR2 YYEKEE (reference sequence). This CDR3 is built from 17 residues.